This T cell receptor (beta chain) came from a study of T cells in Graves' hyperthyroidism and ophthalmopathy. Study overall: Peripheral blood was obtained at initial diagnosis, preceding any treatment.

General observations from the study: The majority of expanded thyroid clonotypes above 0.001 also appeared in blood.

CDR1 and CDR2 (germline): SEHNR, FQNEAQ (reference sequence). The CDR3 contains 14 residues. V lost 1 base to trimming and J lost 6 bases, with 10 bases between them. There are many counts of this clonotype. Its specificity is not known. From RNA transcripts, TCR beta CDR3 regions were amplified. First-round RT-PCR targeting the TCR CDR3 was performed with the HTBI primer set. TCRdb processed the multiplex PCR reads anew with MiXCR; each CDR3 protein has one entry. The sample yields some 460,000 distinct CDR3 sequences, about 15% seen once. The sample consisted of blood. This chain links TRBV7-9 with TRBJ1-5; D remains ambiguous. The clonotype comes from a woman under 30 with Graves' hyperthyroidism. The CDR3 DNA reads TGTGCCAGCAGCTTAGATGGGATTCGTCAGCCCCAGCATTTT. Translation gives CASSLDGIRQPQHF.